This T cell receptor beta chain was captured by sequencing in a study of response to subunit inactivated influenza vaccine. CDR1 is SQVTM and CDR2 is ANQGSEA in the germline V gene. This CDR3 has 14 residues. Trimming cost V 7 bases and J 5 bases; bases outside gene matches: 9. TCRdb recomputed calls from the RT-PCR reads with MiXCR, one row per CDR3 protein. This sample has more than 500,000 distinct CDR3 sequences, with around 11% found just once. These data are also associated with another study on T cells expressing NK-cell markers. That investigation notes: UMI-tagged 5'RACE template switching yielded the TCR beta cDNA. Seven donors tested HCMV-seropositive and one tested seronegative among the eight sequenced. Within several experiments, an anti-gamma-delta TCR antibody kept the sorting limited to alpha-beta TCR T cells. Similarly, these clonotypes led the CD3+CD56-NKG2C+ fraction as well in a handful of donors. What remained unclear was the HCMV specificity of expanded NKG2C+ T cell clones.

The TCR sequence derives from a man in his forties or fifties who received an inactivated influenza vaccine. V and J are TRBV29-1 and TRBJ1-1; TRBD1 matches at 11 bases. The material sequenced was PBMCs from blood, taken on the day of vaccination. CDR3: CSAARTGGLTEAFF. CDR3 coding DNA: TGCAGCGCCGCAAGGACAGGGGGCCTGACTGAAGCTTTCTTT.